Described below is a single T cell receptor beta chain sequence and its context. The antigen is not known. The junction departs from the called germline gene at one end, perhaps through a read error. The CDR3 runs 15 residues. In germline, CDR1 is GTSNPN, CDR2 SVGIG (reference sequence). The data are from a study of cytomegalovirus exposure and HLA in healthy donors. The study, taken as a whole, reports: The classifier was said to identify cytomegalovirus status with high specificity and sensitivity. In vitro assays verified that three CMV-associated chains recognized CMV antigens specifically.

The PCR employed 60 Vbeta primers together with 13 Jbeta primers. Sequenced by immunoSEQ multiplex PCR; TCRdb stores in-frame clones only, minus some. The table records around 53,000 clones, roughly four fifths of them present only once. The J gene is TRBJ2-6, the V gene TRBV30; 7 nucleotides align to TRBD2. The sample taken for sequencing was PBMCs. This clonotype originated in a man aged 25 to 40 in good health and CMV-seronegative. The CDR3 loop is CAWSAGGSEANVLTF. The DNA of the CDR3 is TGTGCCTGGAGTGCGGGAGGCTCTGAGGCCAACGTCCTGACTTTC.